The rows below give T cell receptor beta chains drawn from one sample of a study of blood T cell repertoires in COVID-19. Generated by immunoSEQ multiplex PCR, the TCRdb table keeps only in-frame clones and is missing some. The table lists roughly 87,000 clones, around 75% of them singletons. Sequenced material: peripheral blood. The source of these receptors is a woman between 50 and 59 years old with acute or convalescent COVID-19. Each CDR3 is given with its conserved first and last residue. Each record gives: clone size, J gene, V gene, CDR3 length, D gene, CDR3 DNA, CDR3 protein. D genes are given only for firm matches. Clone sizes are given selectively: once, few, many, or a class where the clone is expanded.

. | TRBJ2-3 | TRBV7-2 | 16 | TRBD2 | TGTGCCAGCAGCTTAGTCGCGGGGGTTAGCACAGATACGCAGTATTTT | CASSLVAGVSTDTQYF
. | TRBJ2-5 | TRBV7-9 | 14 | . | TGTGCCAGCAGCTTCCAAACAGGGAAGGAGACCCAGTACTTC | CASSFQTGKETQYF
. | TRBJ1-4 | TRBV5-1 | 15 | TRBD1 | TGCGCCAGCAGCAGCGGCGGACAGGGTGATGAAAAACTGTTTTTT | CASSSGGQGDEKLFF
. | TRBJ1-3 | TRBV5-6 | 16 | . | TGTGCCAGCAGCTTGGAACCCAGGCTATTTGGAAACACCATATATTTT | CASSLEPRLFGNTIYF
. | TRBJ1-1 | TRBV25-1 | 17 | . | TGTGCCAGCATTCCCCGCTACAGGGCGGACTGGGACACTGAAGCTTTCTTT | CASIPRYRADWDTEAFF
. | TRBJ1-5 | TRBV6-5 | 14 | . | TGTGCCAGCAGTCCGTTAGATAGCAATCAGCCCCAGCATTTT | CASSPLDSNQPQHF
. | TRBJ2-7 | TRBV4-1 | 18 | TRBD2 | TGCGCCAGCAGCCAAGATTTGTCGCGGGGGGCCCTCTCCTACGAGCAGTACTTC | CASSQDLSRGALSYEQYF
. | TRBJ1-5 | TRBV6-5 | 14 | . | TGTGCCAGCAGTTCTGGACAGTTAGATCAGCCCCAGCATTTT | CASSSGQLDQPQHF
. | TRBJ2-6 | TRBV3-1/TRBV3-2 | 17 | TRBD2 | TGTGCCAGCAGCCAAGGACTAGCGGTCTCTGGGGCCAACGTCCTGACTTTC | CASSQGLAVSGANVLTF
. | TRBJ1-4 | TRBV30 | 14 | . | TGTGCCTGGAGGGGGAGGGCAACTAATGAAAAACTGTTTTTT | CAWRGRATNEKLFF
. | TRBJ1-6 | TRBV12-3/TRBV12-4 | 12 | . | TGTGCCAGCAGGCGTCTAAATTCACCCCTCCACTTT | CASRRLNSPLHF
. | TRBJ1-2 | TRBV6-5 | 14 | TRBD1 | TGTGCCAGCAGTCAGACGGGACAGGGGAGTGGCTACACCTTC | CASSQTGQGSGYTF
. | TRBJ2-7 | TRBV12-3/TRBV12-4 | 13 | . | TGTGCCAGCAGTTTGCACTCGCCCTACGAGCAGTACTTC | CASSLHSPYEQYF
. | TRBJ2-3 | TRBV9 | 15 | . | TGTGCCAGCAGCGTAGGCCAGCGAGTCACAGATACGCAGTATTTT | CASSVGQRVTDTQYF
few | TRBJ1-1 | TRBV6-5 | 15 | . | TGTGCCAGCAGTCAGACAGGTAACTGGAACACTGAAGCTTTCTTT | CASSQTGNWNTEAFF
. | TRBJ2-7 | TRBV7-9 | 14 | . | TGTGCCAGCAGTCCGCGAGGCAGTTCCTACGAGCAGTACTTC | CASSPRGSSYEQYF